Listed below are T cell receptor beta chains from one sample, sequenced in a study of naive and memory T cell subsets. Each CDR3 protein gets one entry after TCRdb re-called the UMI-ligation and nested PCR reads with MiXCR. The data contain some 21,000 distinct CDR3 sequences, about 6.1% of them singletons. Sequences were derived from skin, sampled from a tuberculin skin test site. Source of these receptors: an adult in good health. Both conserved end residues are part of each CDR3. Fields, in order: V gene, D gene, J gene, CDR3 length, clone size, CDR3 protein, CDR3 DNA. A D gene is named only where the DNA matches it firmly. Rows give clone size only sometimes, using once, few, many, or a class for an expanded clone.

>TRBV7-9|.|TRBJ2-7|16|few
CASTWPRTSSKYEQYF
TGTGCCAGCACCTGGCCTCGGACTTCATCAAAGTACGAGCAGTACTTC
>TRBV28|TRBD2|TRBJ2-7|16|many
CASSSPGSGSPYEQYF
TGTGCCAGCAGTTCCCCGGGTAGCGGGAGTCCCTACGAGCAGTACTTC
>TRBV12-3/TRBV12-4|.|TRBJ1-1|11|few
CASSLNREAFF
TGTGCCAGCAGTTTAAACAGGGAAGCTTTCTTT
>TRBV28|TRBD1|TRBJ1-5|15|.
CASSRQGAPNQPQHF
TGTGCCAGCAGTCGCCAGGGGGCTCCAAATCAGCCCCAGCATTTT
>TRBV2|.|TRBJ2-5|18|many
CASSTRFPSGVQKETQYF
TGTGCCAGCAGTACCCGGTTCCCATCGGGAGTTCAGAAAGAGACCCAGTACTTC
>TRBV7-2|.|TRBJ2-7|13|few
CASTLLNSYEQYF
TGTGCCAGCACCCTCTTAAACTCCTACGAGCAGTACTTC
>TRBV5-1|.|TRBJ2-1|17|many
CASSLRGGASSYNEQFF
TGCGCCAGCAGCTTAAGGGGGGGAGCCAGCTCCTACAATGAGCAGTTCTTC
>TRBV12-3/TRBV12-4|TRBD2|TRBJ2-1|17|many
CASSPGTSGESYNEQFF
TGTGCCAGCAGTCCAGGGACTAGCGGGGAATCCTACAATGAGCAGTTCTTC
>TRBV19|TRBD2|TRBJ2-1|14|many
CASNLAGGPNEQFF
TGTGCCAGTAACCTAGCGGGAGGGCCGAATGAGCAGTTCTTC
>TRBV4-1|TRBD1|TRBJ1-6|15|many
CASSETGTDNSPLHF
TGCGCCAGCAGCGAGACCGGGACAGATAATTCACCCCTCCACTTT
>TRBV24-1|.|TRBJ2-2|11|many
CATAAGGELFF
TGTGCCACCGCGGCGGGCGGGGAGCTGTTTTTT
>TRBV7-9|.|TRBJ2-7|14|many
CASSLLTSAYEQYF
TGTGCCAGCAGCTTACTTACCTCGGCCTACGAGCAGTACTTC
>TRBV20-1|.|TRBJ2-7|12|many
CRVGTFDYEQYF
TGCAGGGTAGGGACTTTTGACTACGAGCAGTACTTC
>TRBV7-8|TRBD2|TRBJ2-7|14|many
CASSSLAGGYEQYF
TGTGCCAGCAGCTCTCTAGCGGGAGGCTACGAGCAGTACTTC
>TRBV11-2|.|TRBJ2-7|15|many
CASSLDGGQSYEQYF
TGTGCCAGCAGCTTAGATGGGGGTCAATCCTACGAGCAGTACTTC
>TRBV7-6|.|TRBJ2-1|15|many
CASSSPSSSYNEQFF
TGTGCCAGCAGCTCCCCCAGCAGCTCCTACAATGAGCAGTTCTTC
>TRBV12-3/TRBV12-4|TRBD1|TRBJ1-1|14|many
CASSLNRDRLLAFF
TGTGCCAGCAGTCTTAACCGGGACAGACTACTAGCTTTCTTT
>TRBV20-1|.|TRBJ2-7|14|many
CSARDNQGKSEQYF
TGCAGTGCTAGAGATAACCAGGGAAAGAGCGAGCAGTACTTC
>TRBV29-1|.|TRBJ2-1|16|many
CSVEAQERSSYNEQFF
TGCAGCGTTGAAGCCCAGGAGCGGAGCTCCTACAATGAGCAGTTCTTC
>TRBV4-2|.|TRBJ1-1|14|.
CASSQDAGSPEAFF
TGTGCCAGCAGCCAAGACGCCGGATCTCCTGAAGCTTTCTTT
>TRBV7-2|.|TRBJ1-2|13|.
CASSFDRSYGYTF
TGTGCCAGCAGCTTTGACAGGTCCTATGGCTACACCTTC
>TRBV27|.|TRBJ2-7|15|few
CASSPNDRYPYEQYF
TGTGCCAGCAGCCCAAATGACAGGTATCCATACGAGCAGTACTTC
>TRBV18|TRBD2|TRBJ2-3|15|medium-sized
CASSPRTSSTDTQYF
TGTGCCAGCTCACCGAGGACTAGCAGCACAGATACGCAGTATTTT
>TRBV15|TRBD1|TRBJ2-1|14|many
CATFDRGRFNEQFF
TGTGCCACCTTTGACAGGGGAAGGTTCAATGAGCAGTTCTTC
>TRBV29-1|TRBD2|TRBJ2-7|13|medium-sized
CSVPAGESYEQYF
TGCAGCGTCCCAGCGGGAGAGTCCTACGAGCAGTACTTC
>TRBV11-2|.|TRBJ2-7|14|few
CASSWADRYYEQYF
TGTGCCAGCAGCTGGGCCGACAGATACTACGAGCAGTACTTC
>TRBV4-3|.|TRBJ2-2|17|few
CASSQKTPGPGTGELFF
TGCGCCAGCAGCCAGAAAACACCGGGACCCGGCACCGGGGAGCTGTTTTTT
>TRBV7-2|.|TRBJ2-1|15|.
CASSLLRRSNNEQFF
TGTGCCAGCAGCCTCCTGCGGCGGTCGAACAATGAGCAGTTCTTC
>TRBV20-1|TRBD2|TRBJ2-5|14|many
CSASGGVPQETQYF
TGCAGTGCTAGCGGGGGGGTTCCACAAGAGACCCAGTACTTC
>TRBV25-1|.|TRBJ1-2|14|many
CASSVGGRDYGYTF
TGTGCCAGCAGTGTAGGGGGGCGCGACTATGGCTACACCTTC
>TRBV6-2/TRBV6-3|TRBD2|TRBJ2-3|12|.
CASRPPAGGQYF
TGTGCCAGCAGACCACCCGCGGGAGGGCAGTATTTT
>TRBV4-2|.|TRBJ2-3|16|many
CASSQGEHRDTDTQYF
TGTGCCAGCAGCCAAGGGGAACACAGGGATACAGATACGCAGTATTTT
>TRBV4-3|.|TRBJ2-1|15|many
CASSQGHRANNEQFF
TGCGCCAGCAGCCAAGGCCACAGGGCAAACAATGAGCAGTTCTTC
>TRBV10-3|TRBD2|TRBJ2-1|16|.
CAISETGTSGYNEQFF
TGTGCCATCAGCGAAACCGGGACTAGCGGTTACAATGAGCAGTTCTTC
>TRBV29-1|TRBD1|TRBJ1-2|16|few
CSVENPGTGEYYGYTF
TGCAGCGTGGAAAATCCCGGGACAGGAGAATACTATGGCTACACCTTC
>TRBV6-2/TRBV6-3|TRBD2|TRBJ2-1|15|many
CASSTSSGRLGEQFF
TGTGCCAGCAGTACTAGCAGCGGGAGGCTTGGTGAGCAGTTCTTC
>TRBV6-1|TRBD2|TRBJ2-7|15|many
CASSEGAGVPHEQYF
TGTGCCAGCAGTGAAGGAGCGGGAGTTCCCCACGAGCAGTACTTC
>TRBV19|.|TRBJ1-5|14|.
CATERGTGNQPQHF
TGTGCCACAGAGCGCGGCACAGGCAATCAGCCCCAGCATTTT
>TRBV7-2|.|TRBJ1-4|15|many
CASSQTGGRGEKLFF
TGTGCCAGCAGCCAAACGGGGGGGCGGGGTGAAAAACTGTTTTTT
>TRBV15|TRBD2|TRBJ2-1|15|many
CATSTLAAPLNEQFF
TGTGCCACGTCAACTCTAGCGGCGCCTTTAAATGAGCAGTTCTTC
>TRBV6-5|.|TRBJ2-7|15|.
CASSIAELPGYEQYF
TGTGCCAGCAGCATAGCGGAGCTACCAGGTTACGAGCAGTACTTC
>TRBV12-3/TRBV12-4|TRBD1|TRBJ1-6|14|.
CASSYEGAGSPLHF
TGTGCCAGCAGCTACGAGGGGGCTGGCTCACCCCTCCACTTT
>TRBV20-1|.|TRBJ1-2|12|many
CSASGREFDYTF
TGCAGTGCTTCGGGCAGGGAATTTGACTACACCTTC
>TRBV2|.|TRBJ2-1|15|medium-sized
CASSGAAAPYNEQFF
TGTGCCAGCAGTGGGGCGGCAGCACCCTACAATGAGCAGTTCTTC
>TRBV12-3/TRBV12-4|.|TRBJ2-7|11|.
CASSPSSEQYF
TGTGCCAGCAGTCCCTCCTCCGAGCAGTACTTC
>TRBV20-1|TRBD1|TRBJ1-1|12|many
CSARDRVTEAFF
TGCAGTGCTCGGGACAGGGTCACTGAAGCTTTCTTT
>TRBV13|TRBD2|TRBJ2-7|19|many
CASSSWDRTSGRFSYEQYF
TGTGCCAGCAGCTCGTGGGATAGGACTAGCGGGCGATTCTCCTACGAGCAGTACTTC
>TRBV7-2|.|TRBJ2-3|13|many
CASSLDAPDTQYF
TGTGCCAGCAGCCTAGACGCGCCAGATACGCAGTATTTT
>TRBV29-1|.|TRBJ2-1|16|many
CSVEPKDRSSYNEQFF
TGCAGCGTTGAACCAAAAGACAGAAGCTCCTACAATGAGCAGTTCTTC